Given below is one TCR beta chain in context. Authors' methods: Amplified reference gene primers provided the basis for estimating nucleated cell counts. The repertoire was sequenced with immunoSEQ multiplex PCR; TCRdb's copy has only in-frame clones and lacks some. V and J calls plus clone size are reproduced from that table; the DNA served to infer D and trimming. The sample has roughly 330,000 clones; about 87% are singletons. The ends lost 3 bases at V and 10 bases at J; junction bases unmatched: 7. The CDR3 sequence is 15 residues long. The V gene's germline CDR1 is SEHNR and CDR2 FQNEAQ (reference sequence). The sample originates from a study of blood T cell repertoires in COVID-19. Turning to the study itself: Material from acute and convalescent COVID-19 was sourced from the United States, Italy and Spain. Sample material is recorded as cDNA or gDNA derived from T cells, B-cell-depleted T cells, or PBMCs.

The sequence came from a woman aged 30 to 39 who had recovered from COVID-19. Source material: PBMCs or T cells enriched from blood (not recorded which). The chain couples TRBV7-9 to TRBJ1-6, with 9 bases lining up with TRBD1. The chain's CDR3 is CASSFSDRGNSPLHF. The CDR3 region has the DNA TGTGCCAGCAGCTTTTCGGACAGGGGTAACTCACCCCTCCACTTT.